This T cell receptor (beta chain) appears in the sequencing data of a study of shared clonotypes between healthy human individuals. Study-wide results and caveats: Among donors, clonotype sharing was expected to be affected by sequencing depth.

Remarks on this clone: Its target is not known.

The data were produced by immunoSEQ multiplex PCR, yet TCRdb's version contains in-frame clones alone and is incomplete. The sample contains a few million clones, approximately 96% of which appear only once. CDR1 and CDR2 from the germline V gene are MNHNY and SVGAGI (reference sequence). Trimming took 0 bases from V and 5 from J, leaving 13 bases between them. The length of the CDR3 is 15 residues. Specimen: naive CD4+ T cells sorted from blood. Subset defined: CD45RA+ positively selected. V gene TRBV6-6 combines with J gene TRBJ1-1, with D uncertain. This sequence originates from a man between 18 and 29 years old in good health. CDR3 DNA sequence: TGTGCCAGCAGTTACTCGGCACCCCGGGGAACTGAAGCTTTCTTT. Its protein is CASSYSAPRGTEAFF.